The clone carrying this TCR beta chain has a count of ten or more. Its antigen is currently unknown. TCRdb re-analysed the 5' RACE reads in MiXCR, keeping a single row per CDR3 protein. The sample lists about 210,000 distinct CDR3 sequences; approximately 7.6% were seen once. This entry comes from a study of CD8 T cells in ankylosing spondylitis. Whole-study findings and limits: Clones linked to disease, bearing a CD8+ phenotype, were relatively rare in peripheral blood. It was reported that disease-linked clones were significantly enriched in matched ankylosing spondylitis synovial fluid. For ankylosing spondylitis blood, a TCR beta motif of about eight highly homologous variants appeared characteristic.

The CDR3 is 11 amino acids. V was pared by 7 bases and J by 7 bases, with 6 bases of the junction left unmatched. Per the germline V gene, CDR1 is SQVTM and CDR2 is ANQGSEA. The TCR comes from a female donor with ankylosing spondylitis or in good health (not recorded which). Sequencing input: blood, either unsorted or a sorted T cell fraction (not recorded which). This sequence joins TRBV29-1 and TRBJ1-1; 7 bases fit TRBD1. As DNA, the CDR3 is TGCAGCGAGGGGGCAGGCGGTGAAGCTTTCTTT. Its translation is CSEGAGGEAFF.